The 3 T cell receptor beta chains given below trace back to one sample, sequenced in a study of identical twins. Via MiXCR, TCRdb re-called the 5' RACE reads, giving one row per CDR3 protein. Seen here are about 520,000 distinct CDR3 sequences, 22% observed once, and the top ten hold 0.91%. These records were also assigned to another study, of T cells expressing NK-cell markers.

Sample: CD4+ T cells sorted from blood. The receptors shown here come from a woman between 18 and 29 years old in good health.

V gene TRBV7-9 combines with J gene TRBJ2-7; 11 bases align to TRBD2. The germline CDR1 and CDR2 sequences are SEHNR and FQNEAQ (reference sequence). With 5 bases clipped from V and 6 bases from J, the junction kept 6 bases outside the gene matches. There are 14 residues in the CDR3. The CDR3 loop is CASSHLAGGGEQYF. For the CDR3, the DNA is TGTGCCAGCAGCCATCTAGCGGGAGGAGGCGAGCAGTACTTC.

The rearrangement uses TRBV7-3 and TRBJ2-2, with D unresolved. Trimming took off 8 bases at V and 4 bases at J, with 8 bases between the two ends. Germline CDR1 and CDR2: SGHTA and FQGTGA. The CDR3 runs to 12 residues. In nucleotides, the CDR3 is TGTGCCAGCGGCCAGATCACCGGGGAGCTGTTTTTT. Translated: CASGQITGELFF.

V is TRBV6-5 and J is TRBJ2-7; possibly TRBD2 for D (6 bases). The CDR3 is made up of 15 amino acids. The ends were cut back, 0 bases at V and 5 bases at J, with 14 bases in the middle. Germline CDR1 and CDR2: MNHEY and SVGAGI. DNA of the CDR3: TGTGCCAGCAGTTACTCGGAGGGAAGGTTGAACGAGCAGTACTTC. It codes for CASSYSEGRLNEQYF.